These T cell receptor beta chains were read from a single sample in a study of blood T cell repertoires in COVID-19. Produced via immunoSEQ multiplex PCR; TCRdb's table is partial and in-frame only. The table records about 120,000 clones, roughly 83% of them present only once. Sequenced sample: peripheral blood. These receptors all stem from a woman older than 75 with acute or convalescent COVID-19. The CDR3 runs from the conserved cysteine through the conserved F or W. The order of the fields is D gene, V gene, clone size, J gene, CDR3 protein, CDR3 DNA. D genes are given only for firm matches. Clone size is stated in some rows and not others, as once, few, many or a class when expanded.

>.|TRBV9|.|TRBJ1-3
CASSGQRSGNTIYF
TGTGCCAGCAGCGGACAACGCTCTGGAAACACCATATATTTT
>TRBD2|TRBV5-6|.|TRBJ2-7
CASSPLSGGAYEQYF
TGTGCCAGCAGCCCCCTAAGCGGGGGGGCTTACGAGCAGTACTTC
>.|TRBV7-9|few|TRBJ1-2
CASSLDSGGVTF
TGTGCCAGCAGCTTAGACAGCGGTGGTGTAACCTTC
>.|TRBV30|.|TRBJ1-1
CAWSVTGLNTEAFF
TGTGCCTGGAGTGTCACAGGGTTGAACACTGAAGCTTTCTTT
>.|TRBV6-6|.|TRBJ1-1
CASTVGMVRTEAFF
TGTGCCAGCACCGTGGGTATGGTGAGGACTGAAGCTTTCTTT
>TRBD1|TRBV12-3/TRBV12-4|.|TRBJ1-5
CASSTGALEPQHF
TGTGCCAGCAGCACAGGGGCCCTGGAGCCCCAGCATTTT
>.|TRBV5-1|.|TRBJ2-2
CASSLTGIPNTGELFF
TGCGCCAGCAGCCTTACAGGGATCCCTAACACCGGGGAGCTGTTTTTT
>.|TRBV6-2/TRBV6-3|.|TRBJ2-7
CASSYSWQGEQYF
TGTGCCAGCAGTTACTCCTGGCAGGGCGAGCAGTACTTC
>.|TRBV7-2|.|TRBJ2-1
CASSLGSGSYNEQFF
TGTGCCAGCAGCTTGGGATCAGGGTCTTACAATGAGCAGTTCTTC
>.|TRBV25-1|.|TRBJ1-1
CASPPWTALNTEAFF
TGTGCCAGCCCTCCTTGGACAGCTTTGAACACTGAAGCTTTCTTT
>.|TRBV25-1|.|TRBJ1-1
CASSEGRPMNTEAFF
TGTGCCAGCAGTGAAGGCAGGCCGATGAACACTGAAGCTTTCTTT
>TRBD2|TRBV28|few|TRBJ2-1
CASSLPGLAGSEQFF
TGTGCCAGCAGTCTTCCGGGACTAGCGGGAAGTGAGCAGTTCTTC
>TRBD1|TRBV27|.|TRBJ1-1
CASSFRRGQRMNTEAFF
TGTGCCAGCAGTTTTCGCAGGGGGCAACGCATGAACACTGAAGCTTTCTTT
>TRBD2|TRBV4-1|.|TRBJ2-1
CASSRLLAGSYNEQFF
TGCGCCAGCAGCCGCCTACTAGCGGGGAGCTACAATGAGCAGTTCTTC
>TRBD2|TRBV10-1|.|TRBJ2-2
CAGRGGVDTGELFF
TGCGCCGGCCGGGGAGGGGTCGATACCGGGGAGCTGTTTTTT
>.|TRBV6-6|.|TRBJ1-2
CASSYALSGKGYTF
TGTGCCAGCAGTTACGCGTTGTCAGGGAAGGGCTACACCTTC
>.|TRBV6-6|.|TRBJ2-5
CASSYSIGRGETQYF
TGTGCCAGCAGTTACTCGATTGGGAGAGGGGAGACCCAGTACTTC
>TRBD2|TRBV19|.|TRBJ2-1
CASSILSGRAGNEQFF
TGTGCCAGTAGTATCCTTAGCGGGAGGGCTGGAAATGAGCAGTTCTTC
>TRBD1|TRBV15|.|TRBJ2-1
CATSRDRSQGVNEQFF
TGTGCCACCAGCAGAGATAGGAGTCAGGGGGTCAATGAGCAGTTCTTC
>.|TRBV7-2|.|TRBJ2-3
CASGGQGRRTDTQYF
TGTGCCAGCGGTGGGCAGGGAAGAAGGACAGATACGCAGTATTTT
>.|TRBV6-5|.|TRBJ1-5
CASRNPPGRDQPQHF
TGTGCCAGCCGCAACCCCCCAGGTAGAGATCAGCCCCAGCATTTT
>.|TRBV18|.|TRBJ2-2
CASSSTENTGELFF
TGTGCCAGCTCATCTACTGAGAACACCGGGGAGCTGTTTTTT
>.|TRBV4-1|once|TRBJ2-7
CASSLRQASLYEQYF
TGCGCCAGCAGCCTCCGGCAGGCCTCACTCTACGAGCAGTACTTC
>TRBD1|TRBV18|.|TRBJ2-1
CASSPLQTGGEQFF
TGTGCCAGCTCACCCTTACAGACAGGGGGAGAGCAGTTCTTC
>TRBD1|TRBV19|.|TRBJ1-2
CASRRGRTGGPNYGYTF
TGTGCCAGTAGGAGGGGACGGACAGGGGGCCCCAACTATGGCTACACCTTC